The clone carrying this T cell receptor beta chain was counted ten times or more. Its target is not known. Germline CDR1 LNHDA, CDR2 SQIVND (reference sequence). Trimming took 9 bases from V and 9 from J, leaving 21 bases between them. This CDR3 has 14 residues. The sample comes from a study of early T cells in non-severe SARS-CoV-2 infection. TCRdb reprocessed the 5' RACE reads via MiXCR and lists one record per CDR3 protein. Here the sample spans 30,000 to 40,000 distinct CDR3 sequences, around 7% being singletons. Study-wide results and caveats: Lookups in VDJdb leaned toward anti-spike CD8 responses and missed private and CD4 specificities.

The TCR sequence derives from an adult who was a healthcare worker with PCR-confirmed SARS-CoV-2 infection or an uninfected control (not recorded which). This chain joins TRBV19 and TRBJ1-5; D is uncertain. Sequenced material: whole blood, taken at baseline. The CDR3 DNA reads TGTGCCAGCCGCCCCGGATTAAGGGTTTGGCCCCAGCATTTT. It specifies CASRPGLRVWPQHF.